The clone carrying this T cell receptor beta chain was picked up many times. Its specificity is not known. The entirety of the isolated RNA underwent reverse transcription, so expressed TCRB transcripts were sequenced. Naive, central memory and regulatory T cell samples yielded approximately 3.3 million reads on average. TCRdb's copy holds only in-frame clones and misses some; the assay was immunoSEQ multiplex PCR. Of a few hundred thousand clones listed, around 9.6% are singletons. This sample stems from a study of beta chain features in type 1 diabetes. Study information: About 110,000,000 sorted cells were examined across all samples. Points from the study as a whole: A definitive answer on HLA type influencing TCRB rearrangement was not reached here.

Germline lookup yields CDR1 SGHDN and CDR2 FVKESK. The CDR3 runs 16 residues. V dropped 0 bases and J dropped 3 bases, with 12 bases sitting between them. Sample: naive CD4+ T cells from blood. The chain has TRBV14 and TRBJ2-1; D gene uncertain. This clonotype originated in a woman under 30 in good health. The CDR3: CASSQEPPADYNEQFF. As DNA, the CDR3 is TGTGCCAGCAGCCAAGAACCGCCCGCAGACTACAATGAGCAGTTCTTC. Based on the CDR3 plus reference TRBV14 and TRBJ2-1, the full variable domain is EAGVTQFPSHSVIEKGQTVTLRCDPISGHDNLYWYRRVMGKEIKFLLHFVKESKQDESGMPNNRFLAERTGGTYSTLKVQPAELEDSGVYFCASSQEPPADYNEQFFGPGTRLTVL.